These 6 T cell receptor beta chains came from one sample sequenced in a study of T cell responses to AZD1222 COVID-19 vaccine. TCRdb keeps only in-frame clones here, not all; method: immunoSEQ multiplex PCR. The repertoire holds 85,000 to 110,000 clones, roughly 91% seen once, with under 5.5% in the top ten. The sample in question was peripheral blood, obtained on day 0 of AZD1222 vaccination. Receptors were obtained from an adult in good health.

This chain uses TRBV18 with TRBJ1-1; 7 bases are shared with TRBD1. With V trimmed by 6 bases and J by 8 bases, 9 bases remained unmatched. This CDR3 region has 13 residues. Per the germline V gene, CDR1 is KGHSH and CDR2 is LQKENI. The CDR3 spells CASSPSRDSEAFF. DNA of the CDR3: TGTGCCAGCTCCCCTAGCCGGGACAGCGAAGCTTTCTTT.

V usage is TRBV29-1 and J usage is TRBJ1-4; no reliable D call. The V end lost 5 bases, the J end lost 10 bases, and 11 bases lay between the germline ends. The CDR3 runs to 11 residues. Germline-derived CDR1 and CDR2 are SQVTM and ANQGSEA. CDR3 coding DNA: TGCAGCGTTCAGGAGATTGGAAAACTGTTTTTT. Encoded protein: CSVQEIGKLFF.

V and J are TRBV6-4 and TRBJ2-3; D assignment may be TRBD1 or TRBD2 (6 bases each). This CDR3 spans 15 amino acids. Germline CDR1 MRHNA, CDR2 SNTAGT. With 0 bases removed from V and 4 bases from J, the gap between germline ends came to 11 bases. The CDR3 DNA reads TGTGCCAGCAGTGACTCGGGGGGCCGGGCAGATACGCAGTATTTT. This gives the protein CASSDSGGRADTQYF.

The rearrangement links TRBV30 to TRBJ1-2; D possibly corresponds to TRBD1 (5 bases). Deletions cut 0 bases from V and 7 bases from J, with 12 bases between. From germline, CDR1 is GTSNPN and CDR2 SVGIG (reference sequence). The CDR3 contains 13 residues. The CDR3 region is CAWSVLNGGGYTF. For the CDR3, the DNA is TGTGCCTGGAGTGTACTAAATGGGGGTGGCTACACCTTC.

This rearrangement joins TRBV9 to TRBJ2-2; no reliable D call. Germline V gene sequence: CDR1 SGDLS, CDR2 YYNGEE. The CDR3 contains 16 residues. Trimming took off 0 bases at V and 1 base at J, with 10 bases between the two ends. The CDR3 spells CASSVAGGKNTGELFF. In DNA form, the CDR3 reads TGTGCCAGCAGCGTAGCGGGCGGTAAGAACACCGGGGAGCTGTTTTTT.

V and J are TRBV13 and TRBJ1-1, with D possibly TRBD1 on 6 matching bases. CDR1 is PRHDT and CDR2 is FYEKMQ in the germline V gene (reference sequence). This CDR3 contains 13 residues. The V and J ends lost 5 bases and 6 bases respectively, with 13 bases between them. The CDR3 DNA sequence: TGTGCCAGCAGCACAACAGGGTTGTCTGAAGCTTTCTTT. As protein: CASSTTGLSEAFF.